This T cell receptor beta chain was sequenced in a study of cytomegalovirus exposure and HLA in healthy donors (dated 2017 in TCRdb). About the investigation overall: The 666 repertoires of the first cohort and the roughly 120 validation repertoires were produced on the same platform, according to a later analysis. The study was designed to test whether signatures of past pathogen exposure could be identified by cataloging public T cell receptors. A separate validation cohort of roughly 120 different subjects was used in addition to the approximately 610-subject first cohort. High-throughput TCR immunosequencing, statistical association of individual TCRs with disease status, and machine learning were combined to predict cytomegalovirus infection status.

Comment on this clone: It lacks a known antigen. No much larger clone is present one base from it, and per-base qualities are unavailable.

Summary of the overall study and its limitations: Most TCR sequences were seen in very few donors, while some public TCRs were found in many individuals. All 130 or so repertoires were used to score co-occurrence in the validation cohort in a later analysis, because that analysis had no HLA typing for the cohort. According to the authors, the approach could potentially be generalized to other disease states and immunological phenotypes. In vitro tests confirmed that a few of the cytomegalovirus-associated TCR beta chains recognize cytomegalovirus antigens. Of the cluster scores, 94% were above 0 in a later analysis, which found that TCRs clustered in the first cohort also tended to co-occur in the 95 to 150 validation repertoires. The study gave a list of more than 150 TCR beta chains associated with cytomegalovirus. Cytomegalovirus status was reported to be diagnosed by the classifier with high specificity and sensitivity in both the original and validation cohorts.

The donors belonged to the validation cohort of 90 to 150 subjects, which was separate from the approximately 610-subject first cohort. Libraries were constructed by the immunoSEQ multiplex PCR assay. The study's own analysis went as follows. A statistical classification framework was built for diagnosing cytomegalovirus status from the catalog of TCR beta chain sequences. In its TCRdb copy, this immuneACCESS table keeps in-frame sequences only and misses some clones. Where compared with another copy, unresolved V genes explain less than half of these, and the others have no known cause. V and J calls and clone size come straight from that table; D and trimming were deduced from the DNA. The sample has roughly 67,000 clones on record, over 80% of them singletons. The biggest ten clones account for about 3% of the sample. V sheds 7 bases and J sheds 5 bases, leaving 9 bases between their ends. From the germline V gene, CDR1 is MDHEN and CDR2 is SYDVKM. The CDR3 goes from the cysteine to the phenylalanine over 12 residues. Solely the CDR3 DNA is kept, with 36 bases framed from the first base.

This receptor was identified in a man aged 18 to 29 in good health and CMV-seronegative. The rearrangement combines TRBV28 with TRBJ2-1; the D gene identity is not certain. Specimen: PBMCs. Here the CDR3 is given as CASMRLNNEQFF. At the DNA level, the sequence is TGTGCCAGCATGCGCCTAAACAATGAGCAGTTCTTC. Extended through the reference TRBV28 and TRBJ2-1 proteins, this CDR3 yields the full variable domain: DVKVTQSSRYLVKRTGEKVFLECVQDMDHENMFWYRQDPGLGLRLIYFSYDVKMKEKGDIPEGYSVSREKKERFSLILESASTNQTSMYLCASMRLNNEQFFGPGTRLTVL.